The T cell receptor (beta chain) described here comes from a study of cytomegalovirus exposure and HLA in healthy donors. Study outcomes and limitations: For presence/absence analyses, sequencing depth was assumed to be roughly uniform across donors. An observed cluster of highly shared sequence variants was recorded as a likely sequencing artifact. Later analysis identified a missense DCLRE1C variant that was linked to TCR beta V- and J-gene trimming. Relative to the roughly 700-donor mean, N-insertions were reportedly fewer in an Asian-associated ancestry cluster in a later analysis.

The J segment lost 2 bases and the V segment lost 6 bases, leaving 6 bases of the junction unmatched. CDR3 length: 15 residues. Germline V CDR1 and CDR2: MNHEY, SVGAGI. A remark on this clone: Its specificity is unknown.

The primer mix had 60 Vbeta and 13 Jbeta primers. The repertoire was sequenced with immunoSEQ multiplex PCR; TCRdb's copy has only in-frame clones and lacks some. This sample yields over 150,000 clones, of which roughly 75% are seen a single time; 4% to 5.5% belongs to the top ten. Specimen: PBMCs. The genes are TRBV6-5 and TRBJ1-5; TRBD1 agrees at 8 bases. The TCR originated in a male donor in good health and CMV-seronegative. The CDR3 DNA is TGTGCCAGCAGACCCGACAGGGGAGGCAATCAGCCCCAGCATTTT. It codes for CASRPDRGGNQPQHF.